This note documents a single TCR beta chain sequence. The CDR3 length is 12 residues. V dropped 6 bases and J dropped 5 bases, with 8 bases sitting between them. From germline, CDR1 is SGDLS and CDR2 YYNGEE. MiXCR, applied by TCRdb to the RT-PCR reads, yields one record per CDR3 protein. Of hundreds of thousands of distinct CDR3 sequences in the sample, 16% were seen once. The data stem from a study of patients and donors after allogeneic stem cell transplantation. This chain connects TRBV9 to TRBJ2-2; perhaps TRBD2 as D (6 bases). What was sequenced was blood, either unsorted or a sorted T cell fraction (not recorded which). This sequence originates from a human donor who was either an allogeneic HSCT recipient or a stem cell or donor lymphocyte infusion donor (not recorded which). It is not recorded whose cells these are; they may come from a transplant donor. The CDR3 reads CASTGRTGELFF. CDR3 in DNA: TGTGCCAGCACCGGGAGAACCGGGGAGCTGTTTTTT.